One and the same sample provided the 22 T cell receptor beta chains below, sequenced in a study of cytomegalovirus exposure and HLA in healthy donors (dated by TCRdb to about 2017). Preparation of the library involved the immunoSEQ multiplex PCR assay. A mixture of 60 forward primers for TCR Vbeta segments and 13 reverse primers for TCR Jbeta segments was used in the multiplex PCR. TCRdb carries this immuneACCESS record with in-frame sequences only. Its versions omit some clonotypes, under half of them owing to an unresolved V gene in the studies checked, with the rest unexplained. Recorded for this sample are roughly 150,000 clones; roughly four fifths of them occurred a single time. The ten largest clones add up to about 1.6% of the sample. The sequencing sample was made of PBMCs. All receptors derive from a man aged 40-49 years in good health and CMV-seronegative.

This clone was seen a few times. The chain carries TRBV11-2 and TRBJ2-7; 11 bases line up with TRBD1. The germline CDR1 and CDR2 sequences are SGHAT and FQNNGV. Losses at the gene ends were 4 bases for V and 4 bases for J; bases not matched to a gene: 9. The CDR3 runs to 16 residues. Written as DNA, the CDR3 is TGTGCCAGCAGCTCACCATGGGACAGGGGGGAGTACGAGCAGTACTTC. It is translated as CASSSPWDRGEYEQYF.

In this sample, this clone turned up a few times. This chain connects TRBV5-5 to TRBJ2-3; TRBD1 is a possible D gene (6 bases). This CDR3 is 14 amino acids long. CDR1 and CDR2 from the germline V gene are SGHKS and YYEKEE (reference sequence). V lost 4 bases and J 4 bases, leaving 13 bases between the germline ends. Here the CDR3 reads CASSVDRRPDTQYF. The CDR3 DNA reads as TGTGCCAGCAGCGTTGACAGGAGGCCAGATACGCAGTATTTT.

The chain carries TRBV5-1 and TRBJ1-1; 10 positions agree with TRBD1. With 4 bases clipped from V and 5 bases from J, the junction kept 8 bases outside the gene matches. CDR3 length: 15 amino acids. Per the germline V gene, CDR1 is SGHRS and CDR2 is YFSETQ. Written as DNA, the CDR3 is TGCGCCAGCAGCGAGGGGGGACAGGGGTGGACTGAAGCTTTCTTT. It encodes CASSEGGQGWTEAFF.

The chain employs TRBV28 and TRBJ2-2; TRBD1 is a possible D gene (6 bases). The V end lost 4 bases, the J end lost 2 bases, and 14 bases lay between the germline ends. The CDR3 is 16 residues long. Germline CDR1 MDHEN, CDR2 SYDVKM. The CDR3, as DNA: TGTGCCAGCAGTTATCCCGGGGACACTAACACCGGGGAGCTGTTTTTT. This encodes CASSYPGDTNTGELFF.

The V gene is TRBV28, the J gene TRBJ1-2, with a weak D call TRBD1 (6 bases). Germline V lookup: CDR1 MDHEN, CDR2 SYDVKM. CDR3 length equals 14 residues. The germline V and J ends were trimmed by 6 bases and 4 bases, with 15 bases remaining between them. The CDR3 nucleotides are TGTGCCAGCAGCCCGAGGGGGGGTAGCTATGGCTACACCTTC. Translation: CASSPRGGSYGYTF.

Turning to this clone: The germline gene is not matched at one end of the junction; a read error may be the cause. The gene calls are TRBV15 and TRBJ2-4; D possibly corresponds to TRBD1 (6 bases). The CDR3 spans 16 residues. Germline-derived CDR1 and CDR2 are LNHNV and YYDKDF (reference sequence). The CDR3 sequence: CATSPSPWQGKNSQYF. The CDR3 DNA reads as TGTGCCACCAGCCCGAGCCCTTGGCAGGGGAAAAACAGTCAGTACTTC.

This chain connects TRBV7-9 to TRBJ2-2; 7 bases agree with TRBD2. The CDR3 is 15 amino acids. From germline, CDR1 is SEHNR and CDR2 FQNEAQ (reference sequence). After removal of 3 bases from V and 3 bases from J, the junction contained 4 bases not matched to a gene. DNA for the CDR3: TGTGCCAGCAGCTTTGGGACTATTTACACCGGGGAGCTGTTTTTT. Residues: CASSFGTIYTGELFF.

The V gene is TRBV20-1, the J gene TRBJ2-7, with TRBD1 matching over 7 bases. The CDR3 extends over 11 amino acids. CDR1 and CDR2 (germline): DFQATT, SNEGSKA (reference sequence). The CDR3 reads CATGEPYEQYF. The CDR3 DNA sequence: TGCGCAACAGGGGAGCCCTACGAGCAGTACTTC.

This clone was seen more than once but under ten times. The chain is built from TRBV28 and TRBJ1-5; 10 bases match TRBD1. The V and J ends lost 2 bases and 4 bases, in that order; junction bases with no gene match: 5. The germline V gene encodes CDR1 MDHEN and CDR2 SYDVKM. This CDR3 is built from 16 residues. The CDR3 region is CASSLGGQGLNQPQHF. The CDR3 DNA follows: TGTGCCAGCAGTTTAGGGGGACAGGGGTTAAATCAGCCCCAGCATTTT. Based on the CDR3 plus reference TRBV28 and TRBJ1-5, the full variable domain is DVKVTQSSRYLVKRTGEKVFLECVQDMDHENMFWYRQDPGLGLRLIYFSYDVKMKEKGDIPEGYSVSREKKERFSLILESASTNQTSMYLCASSLGGQGLNQPQHFGDGTRLSIL.

This clone was observed a handful of times. CDR3 in amino acids: CASSQGSGGGRNTEAFF. As DNA, the CDR3 is TGTGCCAGCAGCCAAGGGTCGGGGGGCGGGAGAAACACTGAAGCTTTCTTT. This chain connects TRBV4-2 to TRBJ1-1; D might be TRBD1 (6 bases). The germline V gene has CDR1 LGHNA and CDR2 YNFKEQ. The CDR3 covers 17 residues. The V and J ends lost 1 base and 2 bases respectively, with 17 bases between them.

V is TRBV15 and J is TRBJ2-5; D is perhaps TRBD1 (6 bases). The V gene's germline CDR1 is LNHNV and CDR2 YYDKDF (reference sequence). V lost 1 base to trimming and J lost 1 base, with 10 bases between them. The CDR3 has 15 amino acids. The CDR3 reads CATSRVGGAQETQYF. In DNA form, the CDR3 reads TGTGCCACCAGCAGAGTAGGGGGTGCCCAAGAGACCCAGTACTTC. The whole variable domain, filled in from reference TRBV15 and TRBJ2-5, reads DAMVIQNPRYQVTQFGKPVTLSCSQTLNHNVMYWYQQKSSQAPKLLFHYYDKDFNNEADTPDNFQSRRPNTSFCFLDIRSPGLGDTAMYLCATSRVGGAQETQYFGPGTRLLVL.

The rearrangement links TRBV7-8 to TRBJ2-7, with TRBD1 matching 11 bases. In germline, CDR1 is SGHVS, CDR2 FQNEAQ. The CDR3 totals 16 residues. J gave up 5 bases and V 4 bases, and 10 bases lay outside the gene matches. CDR3 sequence reads: CASSSYQDRGLDEQYF. DNA of the CDR3: TGTGCCAGCAGCTCATATCAGGACAGGGGGCTGGACGAGCAGTACTTC.

The gene calls are TRBV10-2 and TRBJ1-5; D perhaps matches TRBD1 (6 bases). The CDR3 extends over 16 amino acids. Germline V gives CDR1 WSHSY, CDR2 SAAADI. Trimming cost V 6 bases and J 4 bases, with 19 bases left between them. The CDR3 sequence is CASRDRRDIFNQPQHF. In DNA, the CDR3 is TGCGCCAGCAGAGATCGCCGGGACATCTTTAATCAGCCCCAGCATTTT.

V usage is TRBV5-1 and J usage is TRBJ1-1; D remains unclear. There are 13 residues in the CDR3. CDR1 and CDR2 from the germline V gene are SGHRS and YFSETQ. V lost 1 base and J 6 bases, leaving 10 bases between the germline ends. CDR3 nucleotides: TGCGCCAGCAGCTTGATCCGTGAGGCTGAAGCTTTCTTT. It translates to CASSLIREAEAFF.

The V gene is TRBV6-1, the J gene TRBJ2-7; a weak D match, TRBD1 (7 bases). This CDR3 is 13 amino acids long. CDR1 and CDR2 from the germline V gene are MNHNS and SASEGT. Deletions cut 8 bases from V and 1 base from J, with 12 bases between. The CDR3 DNA reads as TGTGCCAGCGGGGGGACAGCTTCCTACGAGCAGTACGTC. It yields the protein CASGGTASYEQYV.

This sequence joins TRBV10-1 and TRBJ2-3, with 10 bases fitting TRBD2. CDR3 length: 15 amino acids. CDR1 and CDR2 (germline): WNHNN, SYGVQD (reference sequence). The junction had 5 bases not matched to a gene; V was cut back by 3 bases and J by 5 bases. The CDR3 nucleotides are TGCGCCAGCAGTGATGCCCTAGCGGGAGTAGATACGCAGTATTTT. Translating it yields CASSDALAGVDTQYF.

The V call is TRBV21-1, the J call TRBJ2-7; TRBD2 is the table's D call, not checked against the DNA. TRBV21-1 is an annotated pseudogene. The CDR3 contains 14 residues. The DNA for the CDR3 is TGTGCCAGCAGCTCTCACTTGAGGATCTACGAGCAGTACTTC. This translates into CASSSHLRIYEQYF.

This clone occurred a few times. V is TRBV11-2 and J is TRBJ2-7; a weak D match, TRBD1 (5 bases). Germline V gives CDR1 SGHAT, CDR2 FQNNGV. CDR3 size: 15 residues. Trimming left V 2 bases short and J 0 bases short, with 11 bases between. The CDR3 DNA reads as TGTGCCAGCAGCTTACCGCGACAGTCCTCCTACGAGCAGTACTTC. It codes for CASSLPRQSSYEQYF.

The rearrangement uses TRBV19 and TRBJ1-1; a possible D gene is TRBD1 (6 bases). Germline CDR1 and CDR2: LNHDA and SQIVND (reference sequence). The CDR3 is 16 amino acids. V lost 3 bases and J lost 7, with 21 bases in between. The CDR3 sequence: CASSIVHGQPLDEAFF. The CDR3 DNA reads TGTGCCAGTAGTATTGTTCACGGACAGCCTTTAGATGAAGCTTTCTTT.

This clone was seen only a few times. The V call is TRBV5-1, the J call TRBJ2-7; 11 bases line up with TRBD2. J was trimmed by 7 bases and V by 5 bases; bases with no gene match: 20. The germline V gene has CDR1 SGHRS and CDR2 YFSETQ. The CDR3 covers 18 residues. CDR3: CASSPWVSGTSGLAEQYF. In DNA form, the CDR3 reads TGCGCCAGCAGTCCTTGGGTGTCCGGGACTAGCGGCCTTGCGGAGCAGTACTTC.

The rearrangement uses TRBV5-4 and TRBJ2-5; 11 nucleotides align to TRBD2. The V and J ends lost 7 bases and 5 bases, in that order; junction bases with no gene match: 7. Germline V gene data show CDR1 as SGHNT and CDR2 as YYREEE (reference sequence). The CDR3 consists of 14 residues. The CDR3 nucleotides are TGTGCCAGCTTCTTAGCGGGAGGGTATGAGACCCAGTACTTC. It specifies CASFLAGGYETQYF.

The chain uses TRBV6-5 and TRBJ2-3; perhaps TRBD2 as D (7 bases). The length of the CDR3 is 14 residues. CDR1 and CDR2 from the germline V gene are MNHEY and SVGAGI. The V end was cut by 8 bases, the J end by 7 bases, with 19 bases between. The DNA for the CDR3 is TGTGCCAGCCAATCACCGGGGGGCCCGAATACGCAGTATTTT. It encodes CASQSPGGPNTQYF.